This TCR beta chain is drawn from a study of beta chain features in type 1 diabetes. Across the study: The patient and healthy donor groups were comparable for age, gender and cell yields. Examination of sorted cells across all samples involved more than 100,000,000 cells. Regarding the study as a whole: A moderate, significant TCRB CDR3 shortening appeared in type 1 diabetes across four CD4+ subsets.

On this clone itself: Its antigen is not known.

Every single donor gave one heparinised blood draw, and these averaged around 120 mL. Populations isolated by sorting all had purity greater than 98%. After removal of 2 bases from V and 3 bases from J, the junction contained 17 bases not matched to a gene. This CDR3 region has 21 residues. Germline V gene lookup returns CDR1 SGHRS and CDR2 YFSETQ. The isolated RNA, all of it, was reverse transcribed, so expressed TCRB transcripts were what got sequenced. Clones were read by immunoSEQ multiplex PCR, and TCRdb kept only the in-frame ones, dropping some. The data hold about 370,000 clones, with 8.5% to 10% observed a single time.

The clonotype was recovered from a man aged 30 to 39 with type 1 diabetes. The V call is TRBV5-1, the J call TRBJ2-2; 12 bases agree with TRBD2. The sequenced sample was central memory CD4+ T cells from blood. CDR3 amino acids: CASSFNRLAGGPAGDTGELFF. CDR3 nucleotide sequence: TGCGCCAGCAGCTTCAACCGGCTAGCGGGAGGGCCAGCTGGGGACACCGGGGAGCTGTTTTTT.